These T cell receptor beta chains were read from a single sample in a study of molecular identifiers for immune sequencing clone quantification. TCRdb reprocessed the PCR reads via MiXCR and lists one record per CDR3 protein. The top ten clones hold approximately 0.9% of a sample with over 600,000 distinct CDR3 sequences, just under 20% of them seen once. Sequencing used naive CD8+ T cells from blood, with Jurkat cell RNA spiked in. The source is a human donor in good health. Some libraries in this study had Jurkat cell RNA spiked in. Each CDR3 is given with its conserved first and last residue. Fields, in order: V gene, D gene, clone size, J gene, CDR3 length, CDR3 protein, CDR3 DNA. The D gene is left open where the match is weak. Clone size is shown for a subset of rows, as once, few, many or a class of expanded clone.

TRBV29-1,TRBD1,few,TRBJ1-3,13,CSVGRGLGNTIYF,TGCAGCGTTGGCAGGGGGCTCGGAAACACCATATATTTT
TRBV5-6,-,-,TRBJ2-7,13,CASSLGRGWEQYF,TGTGCCAGCAGCTTGGGCAGGGGTTGGGAGCAGTACTTC
TRBV6-5,TRBD1,many,TRBJ1-2,15,CASSYGTDDNYGYTF,TGTGCCAGCAGCTATGGGACAGATGACAACTATGGCTACACCTTC
TRBV12-3/TRBV12-4,-,-,TRBJ2-1,16,CASSATGHSSYNEQFF,TGTGCCAGCAGTGCCACGGGACATAGCTCCTACAATGAGCAGTTCTTC
TRBV4-1,TRBD1,few,TRBJ2-7,16,CASSQEDRGTTYEQYF,TGCGCCAGCAGCCAAGAAGACAGGGGGACTACCTACGAGCAGTACTTC
TRBV11-2,TRBD2,many,TRBJ2-1,12,CASSFGTSEQFF,TGTGCCAGCAGCTTTGGGACTAGCGAGCAGTTCTTC
TRBV4-3,TRBD1,-,TRBJ2-2,19,CASSQDQWQGARGTGELFF,TGCGCCAGCAGCCAAGATCAGTGGCAGGGGGCGCGGGGTACCGGGGAGCTGTTTTTT
TRBV20-1,TRBD1,many,TRBJ2-7,15,CSARDNRDRAYEQYF,TGCAGTGCTAGAGATAACCGGGACAGGGCCTACGAGCAGTACTTC
TRBV29-1,-,many,TRBJ1-1,10,CSALYREAFF,TGCAGCGCTCTCTACCGTGAAGCTTTCTTT
TRBV4-1,TRBD2,many,TRBJ2-7,15,CASSQDSAGAYEQYF,TGCGCCAGCAGCCAAGATTCAGCGGGAGCTTACGAGCAGTACTTC
TRBV7-3,TRBD2,many,TRBJ2-3,16,CASSFTSSGSTDTQYF,TGTGCCAGCAGCTTCACCTCTAGCGGGAGTACAGATACGCAGTATTTT
TRBV24-1,-,-,TRBJ2-3,15,CATSDSFPGTDTQYF,TGTGCCACCAGTGATTCCTTCCCAGGCACAGATACGCAGTATTTT
TRBV7-9,-,many,TRBJ1-1,15,CASSGDSGGHTEAFF,TGTGCCAGCTCAGGAGATAGCGGGGGGCACACTGAAGCTTTCTTT
TRBV6-6,TRBD1,many,TRBJ2-3,17,CASSSEGQGAFTDTQYF,TGTGCCAGCAGTTCTGAGGGACAGGGGGCGTTCACAGATACGCAGTATTTT
TRBV28,TRBD1,many,TRBJ2-3,17,CASSFHATGASTDTQYF,TGTGCCAGCAGTTTCCACGCGACAGGGGCGAGCACAGATACGCAGTATTTT
TRBV19,-,-,TRBJ2-2,17,CASSIVAGTPNTGELFF,TGTGCCAGTAGTATAGTAGCCGGGACACCGAACACCGGGGAGCTGTTTTTT
TRBV19,TRBD1,-,TRBJ2-1,16,CASSIGSGTGVHEQFF,TGTGCCAGTAGTATTGGGTCAGGGACAGGGGTCCATGAGCAGTTCTTC
TRBV11-2,-,-,TRBJ2-5,14,CASSWGWGEETQYF,TGTGCCAGCAGCTGGGGGTGGGGGGAAGAGACCCAGTACTTC
TRBV28,TRBD2,many,TRBJ2-3,19,CASRFNPLAALEELDTQYF,TGTGCCAGCAGATTTAACCCGCTAGCGGCCCTTGAAGAGTTAGATACGCAGTATTTT
TRBV30,-,few,TRBJ2-7,14,CAWSVWDRAYEQYF,TGTGCCTGGAGTGTATGGGATCGGGCCTACGAGCAGTACTTC
TRBV12-3/TRBV12-4,-,many,TRBJ1-2,14,CASSWESPDYGYTF,TGTGCCAGCAGCTGGGAGTCACCCGACTATGGCTACACCTTC
TRBV9,-,many,TRBJ2-2,15,CASSVGGGNTGELFF,TGTGCCAGCAGCGTAGGAGGAGGGAACACCGGGGAGCTGTTTTTT
TRBV7-6,TRBD1,few,TRBJ2-1,14,CASSLGTGLTEQFF,TGTGCCAGCAGCTTGGGGACAGGGCTGACCGAGCAGTTCTTC
TRBV20-1,TRBD2,many,TRBJ2-7,16,CSARDRRLAGYYEQYF,TGCAGTGCTAGAGATCGTCGACTAGCGGGATACTACGAGCAGTACTTC